This T cell receptor (beta chain) was captured by sequencing in a study of shared clonotypes between healthy human individuals. Study-level points and caveats: Enrolling few donors narrowed the genetic and exposure-history diversity that was represented. Sampling used blood alone; tissue repertoires probably differ.

Only one count was recorded for this clone. Its antigen is still unknown. Every one of the donors was a Caucasian adult that lived in Nashville, Tennessee. Germline values: CDR1 SGHTA, CDR2 FQGNSA. This CDR3 region has 16 residues. Trimming stripped 1 base from V and 7 bases from J, with 17 bases between. Each PCR replicate from the sorted subsets contained roughly 210 ng DNA, which is some 31,000 T cell genomes. Sequencing was performed with immunoSEQ multiplex PCR; in TCRdb, only in-frame clones are kept and a portion is missing. Of 2 million to 2.5 million clones in the sample, 80% to 95% were seen once.

The V gene is TRBV7-2, the J gene TRBJ1-5, with a tentative D call TRBD1 (5 bases). The sample comprised naive CD4+ T cells from PBMCs. The sample's subset: CD45RA+ positively selected. This receptor was identified in a young man in good health. Some clones in this sample may be carry-over from other donors' samples. Written as DNA, the CDR3 is TGTGCCAGCAGCTTAGTTCGGGGGAGGGGATCGCAGCCCCAGCATTTT. Translation gives CASSLVRGRGSQPQHF. Full variable domain (missing parts from reference TRBV7-2 and TRBJ1-5): GAGVSQSPSNKVTEKGKDVELRCDPISGHTALYWYRQSLGQGLEFLIYFQGNSAPDKSGLPSDRFSAERTGGSVSTLTIQRTQQEDSAVYLCASSLVRGRGSQPQHFGDGTRLSIL.